The 24 T cell receptor beta chains presented below share a single source sample, sequenced in a study of control samples from healthy donors and cancer patients. Data came from immunoSEQ multiplex PCR; TCRdb stores just in-frame clones and leaves some out. Among some 150,000 clones listed, 91% were seen once. The sample was blood. The receptors were gathered from a man in his thirties or forties in good health.

The J gene is TRBJ1-4, the V gene TRBV6-5; no definite D call. CDR3 length: 12 residues. The germline V gene encodes CDR1 MNHEY and CDR2 SVGAGI. Trimming removed 8 bases at V and 8 bases at J, with 12 bases between. The CDR3 reads CASGPRKEKLFF. The CDR3, as DNA: TGTGCCAGCGGGCCGAGGAAGGAAAAACTGTTTTTT.

The chain links TRBV11-2 to TRBJ2-7, with D perhaps TRBD2 (5 bases). The CDR3 is 15 amino acids. The germline V gene has CDR1 SGHAT and CDR2 FQNNGV. V was shortened by 5 bases and J by 2 bases, with 16 bases between the two germline ends. In DNA, the CDR3 is TGTGCCAGCAGCACCGCTACGAGGGAAGCCTACGAGCAGTACTTC. It translates to CASSTATREAYEQYF.

The V gene is TRBV19, the J gene TRBJ1-2; D is ambiguous. V was cut by 6 bases and J by 4 bases, with 18 bases left in between. In germline, CDR1 is LNHDA, CDR2 SQIVND (reference sequence). The CDR3 is made up of 15 amino acids. The CDR3 sequence: CASRIWADDSYGYTF. The CDR3 coding sequence is TGTGCCAGTAGGATTTGGGCAGACGACTCCTATGGCTACACCTTC.

V and J are TRBV5-4 and TRBJ2-2; 10 bases are shared with TRBD2. CDR3 length: 17 residues. Germline V gives CDR1 SGHNT, CDR2 YYREEE (reference sequence). The junction had 4 bases not matched to a gene; V was cut back by 0 bases and J by 2 bases. The CDR3, as DNA: TGTGCCAGCAGCTTGGGTCTAGCGGGGGCCAACACCGGGGAGCTGTTTTTT. Encoded protein: CASSLGLAGANTGELFF. Based on the CDR3 plus reference TRBV5-4 and TRBJ2-2, the full variable domain is ETGVTQSPTHLIKTRGQQVTLRCSSQSGHNTVSWYQQALGQGPQFIFQYYREEENGRGNFPPRFSGLQFPNYSSELNVNALELDDSALYLCASSLGLAGANTGELFFGEGSRLTVL.

This chain joins TRBV4-1 and TRBJ2-1, with D maybe TRBD1 (7 bases). Trimming removed 0 bases from V and 9 bases from J, with 15 bases in between. The CDR3 has 15 residues. Germline lookup yields CDR1 MGHRA and CDR2 YSYEKL. Here the CDR3 reads CASSQEEGADSEQFF. CDR3 coding DNA: TGCGCCAGCAGCCAAGAGGAGGGGGCCGACAGTGAGCAGTTCTTC.

The chain recombines TRBV3-1 (or the pseudogene TRBV3-2) with TRBJ2-1, with D maybe TRBD1 (5 bases). This CDR3 has 14 residues. V was pared by 1 base and J by 4 bases, with 8 bases between. Germline V gives CDR1 LGHDT, CDR2 YNNKEL (reference sequence). As DNA, the CDR3 is TGTGCCAGCAGCCAAGCCTCAGGGTACAATGAGCAGTTCTTC. It codes for CASSQASGYNEQFF.

CDR3 in DNA: TGTGCCAGCAGCCAAGATTTCCGGGGACCGGGTCGAGATACGCAGTATTTT. Protein product: CASSQDFRGPGRDTQYF. The chain couples TRBV4-2 to TRBJ2-3; D may match TRBD1 or TRBD2 (5 bases each). The CDR3 has 17 amino acids. The germline V and J ends were trimmed by 0 bases and 5 bases, with 18 bases remaining between them. Per the germline V gene, CDR1 is LGHNA and CDR2 is YNFKEQ.

The chain uses TRBV7-2 and TRBJ1-5, with D unresolved. Germline V gene lookup returns CDR1 SGHTA and CDR2 FQGNSA. Trimming left V 3 bases short and J 0 bases short, with 9 bases between. There are 15 residues in the CDR3. The CDR3 sequence: CASSLGSYSNQPQHF. CDR3 DNA: TGTGCCAGCAGCTTGGGCTCCTATAGCAATCAGCCCCAGCATTTT.

The rearrangement uses TRBV2 and TRBJ2-2; D might be TRBD2 (7 bases). The CDR3 runs 17 residues. V lost 8 bases to trimming and J lost 6 bases, with 25 bases between them. The germline CDR1 and CDR2 sequences are SNHLY and FYNNEI. The CDR3 region is CASLNHNRGAMAGELFF. DNA of the CDR3: TGTGCCAGCCTTAATCATAACCGGGGGGCAATGGCCGGGGAGCTGTTTTTT. The whole variable domain, filled in from reference TRBV2 and TRBJ2-2, reads EPEVTQTPSHQVTQMGQEVILRCVPISNHLYFYWYRQILGQKVEFLVSFYNNEISEKSEIFDDQFSVERPDGSNFTLKIRSTKLEDSAMYFCASLNHNRGAMAGELFFGEGSRLTVL.

The J gene is TRBJ1-2, the V gene TRBV24-1; D gene uncertain. The CDR3 length is 14 residues. Germline assignment: CDR1 KGHDR and CDR2 SFDVKD. Trimming shortened V by 5 bases and J by 0 bases, and 9 bases separated the two germline ends. Here the CDR3 DNA reads TGTGCCACCAGTGGGTGGGAATCTAACTATGGCTACACCTTC. Its translation is CATSGWESNYGYTF.

This rearrangement joins TRBV9 to TRBJ1-1, with D unresolved. This CDR3 spans 13 amino acids. The ends were cut back, 1 base at V and 0 bases at J, with 4 bases in the middle. Germline V gives CDR1 SGDLS, CDR2 YYNGEE. The CDR3 region is CASSVKMNTEAFF. CDR3 coding DNA: TGTGCCAGCAGCGTAAAGATGAACACTGAAGCTTTCTTT.

This clone was seen only once. The same CDR3 can be traced to other DNA sequences in this sample. The chain links TRBV9 to TRBJ1-5; D call uncertain. Trimming took off 3 bases at V and 1 base at J, with 8 bases between the two ends. Germline V gives CDR1 SGDLS, CDR2 YYNGEE. The CDR3 consists of 14 residues. The CDR3 DNA sequence: TGTGCCAGCAGCGATCGGCCGAGCAATCAGCCCCAGCATTTT. It yields the protein CASSDRPSNQPQHF.

The V and J genes are TRBV6-6 and TRBJ1-5; the D gene is possibly TRBD1 (6 bases). This CDR3 comprises 14 residues. Trimming took off 7 bases at V and 3 bases at J, with 13 bases between the two ends. CDR1 and CDR2 from the germline V gene are MNHNY and SVGAGI (reference sequence). The CDR3 reads CASKRQALNQPQHF. As DNA, the CDR3 is TGTGCCAGCAAACGACAGGCGCTCAATCAGCCCCAGCATTTT.

To note about this clone: This sample includes further DNA sequences coding for the same CDR3. J is TRBJ2-1 and V is TRBV12-3 or TRBV12-4; tentative D call: TRBD1 (5 bases). The CDR3 has 13 residues. V gave up 1 base and J gave up 4 bases, with 5 bases separating them. The CDR3 loop is CASSLGQYNEQFF. The CDR3 DNA reads as TGTGCCAGCAGTTTAGGACAGTACAATGAGCAGTTCTTC.

The chain is built from TRBV3-1 (or the pseudogene TRBV3-2) and TRBJ1-6; 8 nucleotides match TRBD1. V shed 5 bases, J shed 7 bases, and the junction held 4 bases outside the gene matches. This CDR3 comprises 14 residues. Germline V gene lookup returns CDR1 LGHDT and CDR2 YNNKEL (reference sequence). DNA of the CDR3: TGTGCCAGCAGCATAGGACAGGGAAATTCACCCCTCCACTTT. Translating it yields CASSIGQGNSPLHF.

The genes are TRBV20-1 and TRBJ1-1; no definite D call. V was pared by 5 bases and J by 5 bases, with 6 bases between. The CDR3 runs to 10 residues. The germline CDR1 and CDR2 sequences are DFQATT and SNEGSKA (reference sequence). The CDR3 DNA sequence: TGCAGTGCTGTGGGGACTGAAGCTTTCTTT. As protein: CSAVGTEAFF.

This sequence joins TRBV11-2 and TRBJ1-1; D is uncertain. Looked up from germline, CDR1 is SGHAT and CDR2 is FQNNGV. The CDR3 is 12 residues long. Deletions cut 0 bases from V and 4 bases from J, with 3 bases between. CDR3: CASSLDATEAFF. Written as DNA, the CDR3 is TGTGCCAGCAGCTTAGATGCCACTGAAGCTTTCTTT.

V gene TRBV10-2 combines with J gene TRBJ1-5; no reliable D call. The CDR3 totals 13 residues. CDR1 is WSHSY and CDR2 is SAAADI in the germline V gene. The V gene lost 7 bases and the J gene lost 0 bases, with 7 bases spanning the gap. Written as DNA, the CDR3 is TGCGCCAGCACCGAACTTAGCAATCAGCCCCAGCATTTT. Its protein is CASTELSNQPQHF.

This clone was found once. The V gene is TRBV2, the J gene TRBJ2-1; D is tentatively TRBD1 or TRBD2 (5 bases each). The CDR3 is made up of 14 amino acids. Germline CDR1 reads SNHLY; CDR2 reads FYNNEI. V was trimmed by 7 bases and J by 1 base, leaving 11 bases between them. In DNA form, the CDR3 reads TGTGCCAGCAATCGGGACGGATCCTACAATGAGCAGTTCTTC. Translated, it gives CASNRDGSYNEQFF.

This chain joins TRBV28 and TRBJ2-1; D unclear. The CDR3 runs to 12 residues. CDR1 and CDR2 (germline): MDHEN, SYDVKM. Trimming pared 4 bases from V and 9 bases from J, leaving 10 bases between. This chain's CDR3 is CASSSTRGEQFF. CDR3 DNA sequence: TGTGCCAGCAGTTCCACTCGAGGTGAGCAGTTCTTC.

This clone was counted a single time. The J gene is TRBJ2-7, the V gene TRBV7-2; D uncertain. The germline gives CDR1 SGHTA, CDR2 FQGNSA. The CDR3 has 12 amino acids. Trimming stripped 3 bases from V and 8 bases from J, with 11 bases between. The CDR3 sequence: CASSFLGGQQYF. CDR3 DNA: TGTGCCAGCAGCTTTCTCGGCGGACAGCAGTACTTC.

The chain recombines TRBV10-3 with TRBJ2-7; 8 positions agree with TRBD1. Germline V gene data show CDR1 as ENHRY and CDR2 as SYGVKD. The V segment lost 3 bases and the J segment 7 bases; nucleotides outside the gene matches: 8. CDR3 length equals 14 residues. In DNA form, the CDR3 reads TGTGCCATCAGTGACCGAGACAGGGGTCGTGAGCAGTACTTC. It codes for CAISDRDRGREQYF.

The V gene is TRBV27, the J gene TRBJ1-5; D perhaps matches TRBD1 (5 bases). CDR3 size: 14 residues. The germline V and J ends were trimmed by 6 bases and 0 bases, with 9 bases remaining between them. The germline gives CDR1 MNHEY, CDR2 SMNVEV (reference sequence). CDR3 loop: CASREDSSNQPQHF. The CDR3 DNA sequence: TGTGCCAGCAGGGAAGACAGTAGCAATCAGCCCCAGCATTTT.

This sequence joins TRBV24-1 and TRBJ2-4; TRBD1 agrees at 7 bases. This CDR3 is built from 14 residues. The germline CDR1 and CDR2 sequences are KGHDR and SFDVKD. V was pared by 3 bases and J by 5 bases, with 3 bases of the junction left unmatched. This CDR3 is CATSDPGTENIQYF. The DNA for the CDR3 is TGTGCCACCAGTGATCCCGGGACAGAAAACATTCAGTACTTC.